This TCR beta chain was sequenced in a study of cytomegalovirus exposure and HLA in healthy donors. At the level of the study: For the roughly 400 genotyped donors, more than 80% fell within the Caucasian-associated ancestry cluster.

PCR employed 60 Vbeta and 13 Jbeta primers. The table came from immunoSEQ multiplex PCR; TCRdb's copy has only in-frame clones and leaves some out. Among roughly 200,000 clones listed, 77% were seen once. The CDR3 contains 14 residues. Trimming stripped 4 bases from V and 1 base from J, with 11 bases between. Germline V gene lookup returns CDR1 SGDLS and CDR2 YYNGEE. This clone was recorded once. Its antigen is still unknown. Findings and caveats of the study: About 87% or about 30% of the time was how often most TCR beta V segments were productive, according to an earlier analysis. Sequencing artifact likely explains a cluster of highly shared sequence variants. Altogether, around 160 TCR beta chains were recorded as cytomegalovirus-associated.

This chain uses TRBV9 with TRBJ2-5; D is perhaps TRBD1 (6 bases). This clonotype was sampled from a woman in her sixties or seventies in good health and CMV-seropositive. The sample was PBMCs. Here the CDR3 reads CASSPPGAQETQYF. The CDR3 region has the DNA TGTGCCAGCAGCCCTCCAGGGGCCCAAGAGACCCAGTACTTC.